This is a list of T cell receptor beta chains from one sample in a study of vaccination effects on CD4 cells after COVID-19. The antigens of these receptors remain unknown. Profiling relied on immunoSEQ multiplex PCR, and the TCRdb table lists in-frame clones only, not all of them. The table shows about 28,000 clones, with around 75% occurring only once. Here the sequenced sample was CD4+ T cells from PBMCs cultured with SARS-CoV-2 spike peptides, taken before COVID-19 vaccination. These receptors all come from a human donor who received a COVID-19 vaccine. The CDR3 runs from the conserved cysteine through the conserved F or W. D genes are given only for firm matches. Size is omitted from some rows. Given values are once, few, many or a class for expanded clones.

v_call	j_call	d_call	clone_size	cdr3_nt	cdr3_aa
TRBV6-5	TRBJ1-3	-	-	TGTGCCAGCAGTTACAGGGCCTCCTCTGGAAACACCATATATTTT	CASSYRASSGNTIYF
TRBV5-1	TRBJ2-2	TRBD1	-	TGCGCCACCGGACAGGGGGCGGCCGGGGAGCTGTTTTTT	CATGQGAAGELFF
TRBV7-6	TRBJ1-1	-	-	TGTGCCAGCAGCTCTACCATGAACACTGAAGCTTTCTTT	CASSSTMNTEAFF
TRBV5-4	TRBJ2-2	-	-	TGTGCCAGCAGCACGGGGAGGGGGCGTAACACCGGGGAGCTGTTTTTT	CASSTGRGRNTGELFF
TRBV7-2	TRBJ2-7	TRBD2	-	TGTGCCAGCAGCGTAACGGGACTAGCGGGGGGAATCAGTCTCGGCGAGCAGTACTTC	CASSVTGLAGGISLGEQYF
TRBV20-1	TRBJ2-2	TRBD2	-	TGCAGTGCTAGTGGCGGGGGGATCCAGGGGGAGCTGTTTTTT	CSASGGGIQGELFF
TRBV3-1/TRBV3-2	TRBJ2-7	TRBD2	-	TGTGCCAGCAGCGGACTAGCAGGATTCACCTACGAGCAGTACTTC	CASSGLAGFTYEQYF
TRBV9	TRBJ2-3	TRBD2	few	TGTGCCAGCAGCGTTACTAGCGGGGGACCACTCACAGATACGCAGTATTTT	CASSVTSGGPLTDTQYF
TRBV10-3	TRBJ1-2	-	-	TGTGCCATCAGTGAGTCTACAGGGCGATATGGCTACACCTTC	CAISESTGRYGYTF
TRBV11-2	TRBJ2-3	-	-	TGTGCCAGCGGGCTCGTGAGCGCAGGCACAGATACGCAGTATTTT	CASGLVSAGTDTQYF
TRBV2	TRBJ2-2	-	-	TGTGCCAGCAATCCGCTCTCCGGGACGAACACCGGGGAGCTGTTTTTT	CASNPLSGTNTGELFF
TRBV7-2	TRBJ1-1	-	few	TGTGCCAGCAGCTTGGGCCCTATGAACACTGAAGCTTTCTTT	CASSLGPMNTEAFF
TRBV4-2	TRBJ2-7	-	-	TGTGCCAGCAGCCAAGATGTGAGGGTAGACGAGCAGTACTTC	CASSQDVRVDEQYF
TRBV7-9	TRBJ2-7	-	few	TGTGCCAGCAGCCCTAATGGGGCGCCCTACGAGCAGTACTTC	CASSPNGAPYEQYF
TRBV30	TRBJ1-4	TRBD1	-	TGTGCCTGGTCCGTGGGGACAGGGGGAAATAATGAAAAACTGTTTTTT	CAWSVGTGGNNEKLFF
TRBV5-4	TRBJ2-3	TRBD1	-	TGTGCCAGCAGCCCGGGACAGGGTGGGATGGCAGATACGCAGTATTTT	CASSPGQGGMADTQYF
TRBV2	TRBJ2-3	TRBD1	-	TGTGCCAGCATGGGGACAGCCAGCACAGATACGCAGTATTTT	CASMGTASTDTQYF
TRBV28	TRBJ2-7	TRBD2	once	TGTGCCAGCACGTCTCAGAGCGGGAGGCCCTTCTACGAGCAGTACTTC	CASTSQSGRPFYEQYF
TRBV12-5	TRBJ2-5	-	-	TGTGCTAGTGGCGCAGCCCTCCAAGAGACCCAGTACTTC	CASGAALQETQYF
TRBV3-1/TRBV3-2	TRBJ1-2	-	few	TGTGCCAGCAGTCCTAGGGATACCGTCGGCTACACCTTC	CASSPRDTVGYTF
TRBV5-1	TRBJ2-1	-	-	TGCGCCAGCAGCTTTCGGGGGCTCTCCTACAATGAGCAGTTCTTC	CASSFRGLSYNEQFF
TRBV18	TRBJ2-7	TRBD2	-	TGTGCCAGCTCACCACCGGGACTAGACTACGAGCAGTACTTC	CASSPPGLDYEQYF
TRBV4-1	TRBJ2-3	-	-	TGCGCCAGCAGCTTCCCATCTCAGGGCACGGATACGCAGTATTTT	CASSFPSQGTDTQYF
TRBV7-3	TRBJ2-3	TRBD2	once	TGTGCCAGCAGCACGACTAGCGGGGGGCTAGATACGCAGTATTTT	CASSTTSGGLDTQYF
TRBV10-3	TRBJ1-2	TRBD1	once	TGTGCCATCAGTGAGCAGACAGGGGTCTATGGCTACACCTTC	CAISEQTGVYGYTF
TRBV19	TRBJ1-2	-	few	TGTGCCAGTACGGGAACAGGGAGCTATGGCTACACCTTC	CASTGTGSYGYTF
TRBV12-3/TRBV12-4	TRBJ1-6	-	once	TGTGCCAGCACGTTGGACAGCTTTTCACCCCTCCACTTT	CASTLDSFSPLHF
TRBV19	TRBJ2-7	TRBD1	few	TGTGCCAGTAGTACCCCGGGACAGGGGCTTGGCGAGCAGTACTTC	CASSTPGQGLGEQYF
TRBV4-1	TRBJ2-7	-	-	TGCGCCAGCAGCCAAGAATTCCGGACCACCGGGGCGGGGGAGCAGTACTTC	CASSQEFRTTGAGEQYF
TRBV3-1/TRBV3-2	TRBJ1-2	-	few	TGTGCCAGCAGCCAAGCCCAGAGCTATGGCTACACCTTC	CASSQAQSYGYTF
TRBV3-1/TRBV3-2	TRBJ2-4	-	-	TGTGCCAGCAGCCCCGGGGCAGGAGAAATTCAGTACTTC	CASSPGAGEIQYF
TRBV7-2	TRBJ1-5	-	-	TGTGCCAGCAGCTCCGGAGCGACAGTTAGCAATCAGCCCCAGCATTTT	CASSSGATVSNQPQHF
TRBV3-1/TRBV3-2	TRBJ1-5	-	-	TGTGCCAGCAGCCAACAGGGAGGAAGGCAGCCCCAGCATTTT	CASSQQGGRQPQHF
TRBV12-3/TRBV12-4	TRBJ1-5	-	once	TGTGCCAGCAGTCGCGGAGGGAATCAGCCCCAGCATTTT	CASSRGGNQPQHF
TRBV19	TRBJ1-5	-	-	TGTGCCAGTAGTACCGCCCGTCGGGGGCCTTACAATCAGCCCCAGCATTTT	CASSTARRGPYNQPQHF
TRBV4-2	TRBJ1-5	-	-	TGTGCCAGCAGCCAAGGACCGTATAGCAATCAGCCCCAGCATTTT	CASSQGPYSNQPQHF
TRBV15	TRBJ2-3	-	-	TGTGCCACCAGCAGAGAAGGCGTCACAGATACGCAGTATTTT	CATSREGVTDTQYF
TRBV19	TRBJ1-1	-	-	TGTGCCAGTAGTATAGATCTGCCGGGGCTGAACACTGAAGCTTTCTTT	CASSIDLPGLNTEAFF
TRBV6-5	TRBJ1-2	TRBD1	-	TGTGCCAGCACCAGGGACAGGCTATATGGCTACACCTTC	CASTRDRLYGYTF
TRBV29-1	TRBJ1-1	-	-	TGCAGCGTTGAACCCAGGGCCCCCGGGGCTTTCTTT	CSVEPRAPGAFF
TRBV19	TRBJ2-5	TRBD2	once	TGTGCCAGTAGTAGTAGCGGGAGGGAGACCCAGTACTTC	CASSSSGRETQYF
TRBV9	TRBJ1-1	TRBD1	-	TGTGCCAGCAGCGGAATAGGGACAGGGGGCGAAGCTTTCTTT	CASSGIGTGGEAFF
TRBV5-4	TRBJ2-7	TRBD2	-	TGTGCCAGCAGCTTGGCCACTAGCGGGAGCTCCGAGCAGTACTTC	CASSLATSGSSEQYF
TRBV6-1	TRBJ2-1	TRBD2	-	TGTGCCAGCAGTGAGGGCGGGAGGGCCTACAATGAGCAGTTCTTC	CASSEGGRAYNEQFF
TRBV7-9	TRBJ2-3	TRBD1	-	TGTGCCAGCAGCCCCGGACAGGGAGGTAATACAGATACGCAGTATTTT	CASSPGQGGNTDTQYF
TRBV9	TRBJ1-3	-	once	TGTGCCAGCAGCGTAGAGGGCGTCTCTGGAAACACCATATATTTT	CASSVEGVSGNTIYF
TRBV30	TRBJ1-2	TRBD1	few	TGTGCCTGTGGGACAGGGGGAAACTATGGCTACACCTTC	CACGTGGNYGYTF
TRBV6-5	TRBJ1-2	-	-	TGTGCCAGCAGTCGCCGGGATTCTAACTATGGCTACACCTTC	CASSRRDSNYGYTF
TRBV11-2	TRBJ2-7	-	-	TGTGCCAGCAGCTTAGACAGGTTGTTGGACTACGAGCAGTACTTC	CASSLDRLLDYEQYF
TRBV6-5	TRBJ2-7	-	-	TGTGCCAGCAGGGTAGGACACTCGGCCGATTACGAGCAGTACTTC	CASRVGHSADYEQYF
TRBV13	TRBJ2-3	TRBD2	-	TGTGCCAGCAGCTTAGTCAGCGGGGGAAGGGAAGATACGCAGTATTTT	CASSLVSGGREDTQYF
TRBV10-3	TRBJ1-3	TRBD1	few	TGTGCCATCAGTGCCCGGACAGGCTCTGGAAACACCATATATTTT	CAISARTGSGNTIYF
TRBV4-1	TRBJ2-7	-	-	TGCGCCAGCAGCCAAGATAGGCAGGGTAACGAGCAGTACTTC	CASSQDRQGNEQYF
TRBV5-4	TRBJ2-2	TRBD2	-	TGTGCCAGCAGCTTGGCGACTAGCGGGAGCACCGGGGAGCTGTTTTTT	CASSLATSGSTGELFF
TRBV5-1	TRBJ2-6	TRBD1	-	TGCGCCAGCAGCTCGACAGGGAATGGGGCCAACGTCCTGACTTTC	CASSSTGNGANVLTF
TRBV6-4	TRBJ2-1	-	-	TGTGCCAGCAGTGAGGACTGGGGGAGCCCCTACAATGAGCAGTTCTTC	CASSEDWGSPYNEQFF
TRBV5-5	TRBJ1-1	-	few	TGTGCCAGCAGCTTGGTTTGGGGCACTGAAGCTTTCTTT	CASSLVWGTEAFF
TRBV27	TRBJ2-7	-	-	TGTGCCAGCAGTTTTCGAAGAGACTACGAGCAGTACTTC	CASSFRRDYEQYF
TRBV6-5	TRBJ2-4	TRBD1	-	TGTGCCAGCAGTTACTTACAGGGGAACATTCAGTACTTC	CASSYLQGNIQYF
TRBV12-3/TRBV12-4	TRBJ2-5	-	once	TGTGCCAGCAGTTTAGAGGGGACCCAGTACTTC	CASSLEGTQYF